This entry lists 20 T cell receptor beta chains sequenced from one sample in a study of shared clonotypes between healthy human individuals. Method: immunoSEQ multiplex PCR; TCRdb's copy keeps in-frame clones and lacks some. Found here are about 1 million clones, about 70% of them singletons; the top ten hold 1.5%. The sample consisted of memory CD4+ T cells sorted from blood. The sample's subset: CD45RA-negative fraction. Every receptor here comes from a man younger than 30 in good health.

This chain uses TRBV19 with TRBJ1-5; possibly TRBD1 for D (6 bases). CDR1 and CDR2 (germline): LNHDA, SQIVND (reference sequence). This CDR3 has 15 amino acids. With 1 base removed from V and 5 bases from J, the gap between germline ends came to 12 bases. CDR3 in DNA: TGTGCCAGTAGTATAGTTGGCAGGGGTCATCAGCCCCAGCATTTT. Amino acids: CASSIVGRGHQPQHF. Using reference TRBV19 and TRBJ1-5 for the parts outside the CDR3, the full variable domain is DGGITQSPKYLFRKEGQNVTLSCEQNLNHDAMYWYRQDPGQGLRLIYYSQIVNDFQKGDIAEGYSVSREKKESFPLTVTSAQKNPTAFYLCASSIVGRGHQPQHFGDGTRLSIL.

In DNA form, the CDR3 reads TGTGCCAGCAGAAAAGGGACGCGTGGTGGCAATCAGCCCCAGCATTTT. Translation: CASRKGTRGGNQPQHF. This rearrangement joins TRBV21-1 to TRBJ1-5. TRBV21-1 is reported as a pseudogene. The CDR3 has 16 amino acids.

The chain couples TRBV6-1 to TRBJ1-4, with 8 bases identical to TRBD1. The V segment lost 7 bases and the J segment 7 bases; nucleotides outside the gene matches: 8. CDR1 is MNHNS, CDR2 SASEGT, per germline. The CDR3 has 14 residues. This CDR3 is CASTRDRGGEKLFF. The CDR3 DNA is TGTGCCAGCACCCGAGACAGGGGTGGTGAAAAACTGTTTTTT.

The chain is built from TRBV18 and TRBJ2-2, with D perhaps TRBD2 (6 bases). CDR3 size: 14 residues. Trimming took off 8 bases at V and 4 bases at J, with 14 bases between the two ends. CDR1 KGHSH and CDR2 LQKENI come from the germline V gene. This CDR3 reads CASLAGTATGELFF. In DNA, the CDR3 is TGTGCCAGCCTCGCCGGGACTGCCACCGGGGAGCTGTTTTTT.

The V call is TRBV10-3, the J call TRBJ2-5; D uncertain. Trimming cost V 9 bases and J 3 bases, with 11 bases left between them. CDR3 length equals 12 residues. Germline V gene data show CDR1 as ENHRY and CDR2 as SYGVKD. CDR3 in amino acids: CAIGSREETQYF. In nucleotides, the CDR3 is TGTGCCATAGGGTCCCGGGAAGAGACCCAGTACTTC.

The CDR3 here is CASSPAGGTDTQYF. CDR3 nucleotide sequence: TGTGCCAGCTCACCTGCAGGGGGCACAGATACGCAGTATTTT. This sequence joins TRBV18 and TRBJ2-3; maybe TRBD1 (6 bases). CDR3 length: 14 amino acids. Between the trimmed V and J ends, which lost 3 bases and 1 base, there was a span of 8 bases. CDR1 is KGHSH and CDR2 is LQKENI in the germline V gene.

The chain recombines TRBV19 with TRBJ2-7, with a possible D match to TRBD1 (6 bases). The CDR3 has 13 amino acids. Germline V gives CDR1 LNHDA, CDR2 SQIVND (reference sequence). V was shortened by 6 bases and J by 4 bases, with 13 bases between the two germline ends. CDR3 nucleotides: TGTGCCAGTAGCCGGACAGAGCGATACGAGCAGTACTTC. It specifies CASSRTERYEQYF.

V is TRBV7-2 and J is TRBJ2-3; no clear D. This CDR3 contains 16 residues. Trimming cost V 5 bases and J 1 base, with 16 bases left between them. Germline CDR1 SGHTA, CDR2 FQGNSA. As DNA, the CDR3 is TGTGCCAGCAGCCTCCCTTCCTCGGGTCGCACAGATACGCAGTATTTT. This translates into CASSLPSSGRTDTQYF.

The chain recombines TRBV5-1 with TRBJ2-3, with D perhaps TRBD2 (6 bases). V lost 0 bases to trimming and J lost 4 bases, with 9 bases between them. Germline V gene sequence: CDR1 SGHRS, CDR2 YFSETQ. The CDR3 sequence is 14 residues long. CDR3 coding DNA: TGCGCCAGCAGCTTGGGGGGGAGGTCAGATACGCAGTATTTT. This sequence encodes CASSLGGRSDTQYF.

This clone was counted between two and nine times. This chain connects TRBV12-5 to TRBJ2-5; D is undetermined. The J call is in doubt because the DNA end fits TRBJ2-7 better. The CDR3 totals 11 residues. The V gene's germline CDR1 is LGHNT and CDR2 FRNRAP. CDR3 in amino acids: CASGPPDEQYF. The CDR3 DNA sequence: TGTGCTAGTGGTCCCCCGGACGAGCAGTACTTC.

The rearrangement links TRBV28 to TRBJ2-7, with D uncertain. Trimming removed 7 bases at V and 1 base at J, with 20 bases between. CDR1 MDHEN and CDR2 SYDVKM come from the germline V gene. The CDR3 extends over 16 amino acids. The chain's CDR3 is CASTRNRVIRSYEQYF. The CDR3 DNA reads TGTGCCAGCACCCGTAATAGGGTTATCAGGTCCTACGAGCAGTACTTC.

The chain employs TRBV5-6 and TRBJ1-2; 10 bases align to TRBD1. V lost 7 bases to trimming and J lost 7 bases; unmatched junction nucleotides: 13. The CDR3 totals 15 residues. Germline V gene data show CDR1 as SGHDT and CDR2 as YYEEEE. The CDR3 nucleotides are TGTGCCAGCCGCCCGCCGGGACAGGGGTCGGGTGGCTACACCTTC. Its protein product is CASRPPGQGSGGYTF. Filled out from reference TRBV5-6 and TRBJ1-2, the complete variable domain reads DAGVTQSPTHLIKTRGQQVTLRCSPKSGHDTVSWYQQALGQGPQFIFQYYEEEERQRGNFPDRFSGHQFPNYSSELNVNALLLGDSALYLCASRPPGQGSGGYTFGSGTRLTVV.

Comments on this clone: At one end, the junction sequence differs from germline, possibly due to a read error. This chain joins TRBV2 and TRBJ1-1, with unresolved D. The V gene's germline CDR1 is SNHLY and CDR2 FYNNEI. This CDR3 is 11 amino acids long. For the CDR3, the DNA is TGTGCCAGCAGTGAAGAGAGAACAACCCTATTT. As protein: CASSEERTTLF.

CDR3 in DNA: TGTGCCAGCAGTTTATCGGGGAGGAACACTGAAGCTTTCTTT. Translated, it gives CASSLSGRNTEAFF. The chain uses TRBV28 and TRBJ1-1, with D unclear. The CDR3 has 14 residues. The germline V and J ends were trimmed by 1 base and 1 base, with 7 bases remaining between them. CDR1 is MDHEN, CDR2 SYDVKM, per germline.

The rearrangement uses TRBV19 and TRBJ2-5; D might be TRBD1 (6 bases). Matching the DNA end better, TRBJ2-7 makes the J call doubtful. Germline CDR1 is LNHDA and CDR2 is SQIVND (reference sequence). CDR3 length: 15 residues. The CDR3: CASSPWTESSYEQYF. The CDR3 nucleotides are TGTGCCAGTAGTCCCTGGACAGAGTCTTCCTACGAGCAGTACTTC.

The chain employs TRBV11-2 and TRBJ1-1, with D hard to call. Trimming pared 1 base from V and 10 bases from J, leaving 7 bases between. The CDR3 length is 11 residues. Germline loops: CDR1 SGHAT, CDR2 FQNNGV. The chain's CDR3 is CASSLVEAAFF. DNA of the CDR3: TGTGCCAGCAGCTTAGTTGAGGCAGCTTTCTTT.

The chain recombines TRBV5-6 with TRBJ2-5, with TRBD2 as a possible D gene (5 bases). The CDR3 loop spans 16 amino acids. Germline V gene lookup returns CDR1 SGHDT and CDR2 YYEEEE. Deletions cut 0 bases from V and 5 bases from J, with 17 bases between. In nucleotides, the CDR3 is TGTGCCAGCAGCTTGGGCGGTTTCGGGGTTCGGGAGACCCAGTACTTC. As protein: CASSLGGFGVRETQYF.

The rearrangement joins TRBV20-1 to TRBJ1-1; a weak D match, TRBD1 (5 bases). This CDR3 spans 11 amino acids. Germline V gene sequence: CDR1 DFQATT, CDR2 SNEGSKA (reference sequence). Trimming pared 6 bases from V and 11 bases from J, leaving 16 bases between. CDR3 loop: CSAWGGWAAFF. DNA for the CDR3: TGCAGTGCCTGGGGGGGATGGGCTGCTTTCTTT.

The rearrangement uses TRBV27 and TRBJ2-1, with 8 bases that match TRBD2. The trim removed 3 bases at V and 10 bases at J, leaving 14 bases unmatched. The germline V gene encodes CDR1 MNHEY and CDR2 SMNVEV (reference sequence). The CDR3 totals 16 residues. The CDR3 coding sequence is TGTGCCAGCAGTTTTGGGCGGGCGTTAGCGGGACTAGAGCAGTTCTTC. Translating it yields CASSFGRALAGLEQFF.

The rearrangement links TRBV27 to TRBJ2-4; D might be TRBD1 or TRBD2, each matching 5 bases. Trimming took 2 bases from V and 1 from J, leaving 9 bases between them. The length of the CDR3 is 15 residues. Germline V CDR1 and CDR2: MNHEY, SMNVEV (reference sequence). CDR3 in amino acids: CASSLEGTAKNIQYF. The CDR3 DNA sequence: TGTGCCAGCAGTTTAGAGGGGACGGCCAAAAACATTCAGTACTTC.